The clone carrying this T cell receptor (beta chain) was observed once. TCRdb's copy holds only in-frame clones and misses some; the assay was immunoSEQ multiplex PCR. The sample records just over 2,000,000 clones, about 94% being singletons. Naive-designated CD8 cells lacked CD45RO, were positively enriched for CCR7, and omitted terminally differentiated effector memory CD45RA+ cells. This entry belongs to a study of shared clonotypes between healthy human individuals. Across the study: Each donor's CD4 naive and CD4 memory cells filled three plates apiece, CD8 naive two, and CD8 memory one.

V shed 2 bases, J shed 5 bases, and the junction held 7 bases outside the gene matches. Germline V lookup: CDR1 MGHRA, CDR2 YSYEKL. The CDR3 sequence is 16 residues long. The sequence was collected from a man younger than 30 in good health. The sample was naive CD8+ T cells sorted from blood. The rearrangement uses TRBV4-1 and TRBJ2-2; 8 nucleotides match TRBD1. The CDR3 region has the DNA TGCGCCAGCAGCCAAAAAACAGGGGGGTGGACCGGGGAGCTGTTTTTT. Protein product: CASSQKTGGWTGELFF.